This TCR beta chain was identified during a study of vaccination effects on CD4 cells after COVID-19. As for the study in general: Vaccination followed sampling of two convalescent patients by 16 days and one week respectively.

Profiled with immunoSEQ multiplex PCR; TCRdb holds only in-frame clones, not every one. Of 24,000 or so clones detected, roughly 72% appear once; the ten largest clones hold roughly 18%. V lost 6 bases and J lost 8; bases outside the gene matches: 8. Germline values: CDR1 SNHLY, CDR2 FYNNEI. This CDR3 has 15 amino acids. Expansion with viral peptide pools was applied to antigen-specific CD4+ T cells by the ViraFEST assay prior to sequencing. Cells that had been cultured for 9 to 10 days were the source of isolated CD4+ T cells. Documented for the person is a PCR-confirmed SARS-CoV-2 infection occurring between March and December 2020. Half the medium was replaced with IL-2 medium on days 3 and 7. Points on this clone: Its cognate antigen is unknown.

This clonotype originated in a human donor who had a prior SARS-CoV-2 infection. The V and J genes are TRBV2 and TRBJ1-4; 11 bases are a match to TRBD1. The sequencing here drew on CD4+ T cells from PBMCs cultured with SARS-CoV-2 spike peptides, taken before COVID-19 vaccination. CDR3 loop: CASSRTGGNREKLFF. The CDR3 DNA is TGTGCCAGCAGCAGGACAGGGGGCAATAGGGAAAAACTGTTTTTT. The full variable domain, in which reference TRBV2 and TRBJ1-4 provide the parts outside the CDR3, is EPEVTQTPSHQVTQMGQEVILRCVPISNHLYFYWYRQILGQKVEFLVSFYNNEISEKSEIFDDQFSVERPDGSNFTLKIRSTKLEDSAMYFCASSRTGGNREKLFFGSGTQLSVL.